This TCR beta chain was sequenced for a study of Ad26.COV2.S vaccination and SARS-CoV-2 variants. As regards this clone: Its antigen is not known.

The CDR3 has 12 amino acids. The ends were cut back, 6 bases at V and 5 bases at J, with 13 bases in the middle. Germline V gene sequence: CDR1 SQVTM, CDR2 ANQGSEA. Treatment noted: 15 to 20 received Ad26.COV2.S at low or high dose, single or two shots; several received placebo; per-sample allocation not given. Sampling was done on day 63 after the first vaccine or placebo injection. Built on an Ad26 vector, the vaccine expressed Wuhan-strain SARS-CoV-2 spike. The data were produced by immunoSEQ multiplex PCR, yet TCRdb's version contains in-frame clones alone and is incomplete. The repertoire has over 300,000 clones, 83% of them found once; the top ten carry almost 7.5%. Study-level points and caveats: Measurements of TCR breadth and depth may have given underestimates of the total T cell responses. Non-spike TCR breadth was similar in vaccine and placebo recipients.

This chain links TRBV29-1 with TRBJ2-5; a weak D match, TRBD1 (5 bases). The sequence derives from a person between 18 and 65 years old who received the Ad26.COV2.S COVID-19 vaccine or a placebo. Material: peripheral blood, obtained in a trial of Ad26.COV2.S vaccine versus placebo. CDR3 in DNA: TGCAGCGTGGGGCCCGGAGAGGAGACCCAGTACTTC. Protein sequence: CSVGPGEETQYF.